This T cell receptor beta chain originates from a study of regulatory T cells in long-lasting Graves disease. The time point is: newly diagnosed GD, antithyroid drugs for less than 3 months. Extracted RNA from PBMCs served as the source of the TCR library. With EDTA tubes as the receptacles, 7.5 to 9 milliliters of peripheral blood were drawn. Researchers made TCR beta libraries by using iRepertoire HTBI primers and running Arm-PCR on CDR3 regions. TCRdb processed the multiplex PCR reads anew with MiXCR; each CDR3 protein has one entry. The sample shows some 600,000 distinct CDR3 sequences, around 16% of them seen only once. Separately, the same data were catalogued under a study of T cells in Graves' hyperthyroidism and ophthalmopathy. As reported in that work: A patient was excluded if there was uncontrolled infection, other autoimmune disease, pregnancy or lactation. In blood, most of the thyroid clonotypes expanded above 0.001 were also present.

The source material was peripheral blood mononuclear cells (PBMCs), sampled at new diagnosis, from a patient treated with antithyroid drugs. The receptor was derived from a man younger than 35 with Graves disease.

CDR3 loop: CASSPNGGQETQYF. The CDR3, as DNA: TGTGCCAGCAGCCCGAATGGGGGACAAGAGACCCAGTACTTC. The rearrangement uses TRBV11-2 and TRBJ2-5; D may correspond to TRBD1 or TRBD2 (5 bases each). Trimming removed 5 bases from V and 2 bases from J, with 12 bases in between. This CDR3 comprises 14 residues. Germline-derived CDR1 and CDR2 are SGHAT and FQNNGV.